This T cell receptor (beta chain) was profiled in a study of cytomegalovirus exposure and HLA in healthy donors. Sequencing used immunoSEQ multiplex PCR; TCRdb keeps in-frame clones, though not all of them. The sample holds approximately 150,000 clones, about 90% seen once. The sequencing input was PBMCs. This TCR came from a woman aged 18-29 years in good health and CMV-seropositive.

The CDR3 loop is CAWRGGLAATNEQFF. As DNA, the CDR3 is TGTGCCTGGAGGGGGGGACTAGCGGCGACCAATGAGCAGTTCTTC. The chain couples TRBV30 to TRBJ2-1; 11 positions match TRBD2. Germline V lookup: CDR1 GTSNPN, CDR2 SVGIG (reference sequence). The CDR3 length is 15 residues. V lost 3 bases, J lost 6 bases, and 7 bases stayed unmatched.